This T cell receptor beta chain came from a study of patients and donors after allogeneic stem cell transplantation. TCRdb independently ran MiXCR on the RT-PCR reads; one entry per CDR3 protein. The data show roughly 960,000 distinct CDR3 sequences, with about 20% seen just once and about 6% held by the top ten. The table lists this clonotype with many counts. V shed 2 bases and J shed 3 bases, with 17 bases lying between them. Per the germline V gene, CDR1 is DFQATT and CDR2 is SNEGSKA (reference sequence). The CDR3 sequence is 15 residues long. The chain links TRBV20-1 to TRBJ2-7, with D possibly TRBD1 on 5 matching bases. Specimen: blood, either unsorted or a sorted T cell fraction (not recorded which). The source is a human donor who was either an allogeneic HSCT recipient or a stem cell or donor lymphocyte infusion donor (not recorded which). It is not recorded whose cells these are; they may come from a transplant donor. The chain's CDR3 is CSARLPDTRFYEQYF. As DNA, the CDR3 is TGCAGTGCTAGATTACCGGACACCAGATTCTACGAGCAGTACTTC.